The table lists the clone carrying this T cell receptor (beta chain) with a count of one. Its specificity is unknown. The CDR3 sequence is 15 residues long. Per germline, CDR1 MNHEY and CDR2 SMNVEV (reference sequence). V dropped 2 bases and J dropped 8; count of bases not matched to a gene: 11. This specimen comes from a study of cytomegalovirus exposure and HLA in healthy donors. Study information: The platform used for the 120 validation repertoires matched that of the 666 first-cohort repertoires, a later analysis reported.

Generated by immunoSEQ multiplex PCR, the TCRdb table keeps only in-frame clones and is missing some. The repertoire holds some 80,000 clones, about 96% seen once, with 1.3% in the top ten. Study findings and constraints: The investigators catalogued 164 TCR beta chains as cytomegalovirus-associated.

Separate from the roughly 610-subject first cohort, the approximately 130-subject validation cohort was the one that the donors belonged to. This TCR came from a woman between 18 and 29 years old in good health and CMV-seronegative. The chain is built from TRBV27 and TRBJ1-1; 7 bases align to TRBD1. The source material was PBMCs. The CDR3 loop reads CASSLAGTARTEAFF. The CDR3 DNA reads as TGTGCCAGCAGTTTAGCCGGGACAGCCAGAACCGAAGCTTTCTTT.